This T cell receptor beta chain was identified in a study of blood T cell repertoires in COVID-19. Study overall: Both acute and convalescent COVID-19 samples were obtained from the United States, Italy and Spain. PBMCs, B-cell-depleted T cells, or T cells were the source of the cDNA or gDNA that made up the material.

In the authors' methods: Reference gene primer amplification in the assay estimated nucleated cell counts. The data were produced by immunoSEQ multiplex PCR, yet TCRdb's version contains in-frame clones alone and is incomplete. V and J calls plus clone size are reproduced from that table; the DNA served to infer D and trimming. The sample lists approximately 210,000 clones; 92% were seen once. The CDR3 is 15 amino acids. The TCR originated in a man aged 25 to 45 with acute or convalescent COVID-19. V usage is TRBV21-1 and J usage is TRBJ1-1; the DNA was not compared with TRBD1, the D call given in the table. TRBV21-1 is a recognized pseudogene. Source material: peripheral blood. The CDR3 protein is CASSLAPRVRTEAFF. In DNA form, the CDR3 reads TGTGCCAGCAGCCTCGCCCCCAGGGTGCGCACTGAAGCTTTCTTT.